Shown below are 5 T cell receptor beta chains from a single sample sequenced in a study of response to subunit inactivated influenza vaccine. MiXCR was run by TCRdb on the RT-PCR reads, yielding one entry per CDR3 protein. This table has roughly 650,000 distinct CDR3 sequences, around 15% appearing once. The input for sequencing was PBMCs from blood, taken 14 days before vaccination. These receptors were collected from a man in his forties or fifties who received an inactivated influenza vaccine.

This clonotype appeared many times. The chain uses TRBV4-1 and TRBJ1-4; D remains unclear. Looked up from germline, CDR1 is MGHRA and CDR2 is YSYEKL. V dropped 4 bases and J dropped 3 bases, with 15 bases sitting between them. The CDR3 has 16 residues. The CDR3 here is CASSLLTTSPNEKLFF. CDR3 sequence (DNA): TGCGCCAGCAGCCTCCTTACCACCTCTCCTAATGAAAAACTGTTTTTT.

This clonotype was observed a handful of times. V gene TRBV5-1 combines with J gene TRBJ2-5, with D possibly matching TRBD2 (5 bases). V dropped 0 bases and J dropped 7 bases, with 13 bases sitting between them. The germline CDR1 and CDR2 sequences are SGHRS and YFSETQ. The CDR3 has 14 residues. The CDR3 DNA reads as TGCGCCAGCAGCTTGGCCCCAGAGGCGGGGACCCAGTACTTC. Translating gives CASSLAPEAGTQYF.

This clonotype was seen more than once but under ten times. This sequence joins TRBV3-1 and TRBJ2-2, with a weak D call TRBD1 (7 bases). The CDR3 length is 15 residues. The V end lost 1 base, the J end lost 7 bases, and 13 bases lay between the germline ends. The germline V gene encodes CDR1 LGHDT and CDR2 YNNKEL (reference sequence). CDR3 bases: TGTGCCAGCAGCCAAGTAGGGGGCGGGAACGGGGAGCTGTTTTTT. Translated, it gives CASSQVGGGNGELFF.

In its sample, this clonotype was seen many times. The J gene is TRBJ1-4, the V gene TRBV12-3 or TRBV12-4; the match to TRBD1 covers 7 bases. The ends lost 6 bases at V and 8 bases at J; junction bases unmatched: 9. The CDR3 contains 14 residues. CDR3 in amino acids: CASSPNRGNEKLFF. CDR3 nucleotides: TGTGCCAGCAGCCCGAACAGGGGAAACGAAAAACTGTTTTTT.

The chain couples TRBV7-2 to TRBJ2-4; 8 nucleotides align to TRBD2. The CDR3 is 17 amino acids. The junction had 6 bases not matched to a gene; V was cut back by 1 base and J by 1 base. Germline CDR1 SGHTA, CDR2 FQGNSA. CDR3 in DNA: TGTGCCAGCAGCTTAGGCGGCGGGGGGTATGCCAAAAACATTCAGTACTTC. Protein: CASSLGGGGYAKNIQYF.